The 10 T cell receptor beta chains below come from one sample, sequenced in a study of blood T cells in healthy people across ages. A sample-barcoded 5' primer and a J-beta primer mix were used in a second PCR of roughly 6 to 11 cycles. TCRdb reprocessed the 5' RACE reads via MiXCR and lists one record per CDR3 protein. The repertoire holds around 500,000 distinct CDR3 sequences, with around half as singletons. The specimen sequenced was blood. The receptors were gathered from a man aged 80 or over in good health.

The chain carries TRBV4-2 and TRBJ1-2; D might be TRBD1 (5 bases). The CDR3 runs to 17 residues. V was pared by 2 bases and J by 4 bases, with 20 bases between. Germline V gene data show CDR1 as LGHNA and CDR2 as YNFKEQ. The CDR3 sequence is CASSQTVGAIRAYGYTF. The CDR3 nucleotides read TGTGCCAGCAGCCAAACCGTCGGGGCTATTCGCGCCTATGGCTACACCTTC.

In its sample, this clonotype was seen a few times. This sequence joins TRBV25-1 and TRBJ2-2; D is ambiguous. The CDR3 loop spans 12 amino acids. Germline CDR1 is MGHDK and CDR2 is SYGVNS. V lost 4 bases and J 3 bases, leaving 3 bases between the germline ends. CDR3 amino acids: CASSGYTGELFF. The CDR3 coding sequence is TGTGCCAGCAGTGGGTACACCGGGGAGCTGTTTTTT.

The chain has TRBV4-2 and TRBJ1-1, with D unresolved. Trimming took off 0 bases at V and 5 bases at J, with 13 bases between the two ends. The CDR3 spans 15 residues. Germline assignment: CDR1 LGHNA and CDR2 YNFKEQ. The CDR3: CASSQERRLLTEAFF. For the CDR3, the DNA is TGTGCCAGCAGCCAAGAGAGGCGTTTACTGACTGAAGCTTTCTTT.

The V call is TRBV20-1, the J call TRBJ2-5; the D call may be TRBD1 or TRBD2 (6 bases each). The CDR3 is made up of 16 amino acids. V shed 0 bases and J shed 11 bases, with 25 bases lying between them. Germline assignment: CDR1 DFQATT and CDR2 SNEGSKA (reference sequence). DNA for the CDR3: TGCAGTGCTAGAGAGGTCCCCGGGGGCTCGTACAATGAGCAGTACTTC. Its protein is CSAREVPGGSYNEQYF.

The V call is TRBV10-3, the J call TRBJ1-2; D is possibly TRBD1 (6 bases). Germline values: CDR1 ENHRY, CDR2 SYGVKD. Between the trimmed V and J ends, which lost 7 bases and 1 base, there was a span of 13 bases. The CDR3 sequence is 14 residues long. The DNA of the CDR3 is TGTGCCATCAACCCGGACAGTTTTAACTATGGCTACACCTTC. This gives the protein CAINPDSFNYGYTF.

This clonotype was observed a few times. The V gene is TRBV5-5, the J gene TRBJ2-4; D not resolved. V was pared by 7 bases and J by 9 bases, with 20 bases between. CDR3 length: 14 residues. Looked up from germline, CDR1 is SGHKS and CDR2 is YYEKEE (reference sequence). The CDR3 spells CASSIEVRQGIQYF. The CDR3 DNA reads TGTGCCAGCTCTATAGAGGTGCGGCAAGGCATTCAGTACTTC. The complete variable domain, with remaining parts taken from reference TRBV5-5 and TRBJ2-4, reads DAGVTQSPTHLIKTRGQQVTLRCSPISGHKSVSWYQQVLGQGPQFIFQYYEKEERGRGNFPDRFSARQFPNYSSELNVNALLLGDSALYLCASSIEVRQGIQYFGAGTRLSVL.

This sequence joins TRBV7-2 and TRBJ2-7; 8 bases are a match to TRBD2. With 4 bases clipped from V and 0 bases from J, the junction kept 2 bases outside the gene matches. Germline lookup yields CDR1 SGHTA and CDR2 FQGNSA. This CDR3 contains 14 residues. CDR3 amino acids: CASSWTSNSYEQYF. CDR3 nucleotides: TGTGCCAGCAGCTGGACTAGCAACTCCTACGAGCAGTACTTC.

The chain carries TRBV20-1 and TRBJ1-2; 9 nucleotides align to TRBD1. Germline V gives CDR1 DFQATT, CDR2 SNEGSKA (reference sequence). This CDR3 has 15 amino acids. J was trimmed by 4 bases and V by 6 bases; bases with no gene match: 12. Written as DNA, the CDR3 is TGCAGTGCAGCCACGCAGACAGGGGGGTTCTATGGCTACACCTTC. Residues: CSAATQTGGFYGYTF.

This clonotype has a handful of counts. This chain connects TRBV6-2 or TRBV6-3 to TRBJ1-2, with a weak D call TRBD1 (6 bases). V lost 5 bases to trimming and J lost 8 bases, with 12 bases between them. The germline CDR1 and CDR2 sequences are MNHEY and SVGEGT. CDR3 length equals 12 residues. The CDR3 DNA is TGTGCCAGCAGTGACAGGTCTGGAGGCTACACCTTC. Amino acid sequence: CASSDRSGGYTF.

Only a few counts were recorded for this clonotype. The CDR3 DNA reads as TGTGCCAGCAGCGATGCGATTAACTATGGCTACACCTTC. This codes for CASSDAINYGYTF. This chain links TRBV9 with TRBJ1-2; D gene uncertain. Germline V gene lookup returns CDR1 SGDLS and CDR2 YYNGEE. V was pared by 3 bases and J by 1 base, with 7 bases between. This CDR3 has 13 amino acids.